Sequencing of this T cell receptor beta chain was carried out in a study of cytomegalovirus exposure and HLA in healthy donors. General study findings and limits: Investigators reported more than 150 TCR beta chains as tied to cytomegalovirus. In a later analysis, common viral pathogens appeared linked to several of the most significant clusters. Researchers reported in a later analysis that a missense DCLRE1C variant was tied to TCR beta V- and J-gene trimming. Later analysis identified 16,000 or so TCR beta sequences associated with HLA alleles, using a false discovery rate threshold of 0.05.

Germline CDR1 LNHDA, CDR2 SQIVND (reference sequence). This CDR3 region has 14 residues. The V gene lost 4 bases and the J gene lost 3 bases, with 13 bases spanning the gap. A multiplex PCR was run with 60 Vbeta primers and 13 Jbeta primers. Libraries were prepared by immunoSEQ multiplex PCR; TCRdb keeps only in-frame clonotypes and omits some of them. The sample records 110,000 or so clones, approximately 81% being singletons. This clone was detected only once. Its antigen is unidentified. The sequenced sample consisted of PBMCs. The TCR comes from a woman in her forties in good health and CMV-seronegative. The chain uses TRBV19 and TRBJ2-7, with D perhaps TRBD2 (5 bases). CDR3 nucleotide sequence: TGTGCCAGTAGTACCCTAGAGGGAGTCTACGAGCAGTACTTC. Translating it yields CASSTLEGVYEQYF.